This T cell receptor beta chain was sequenced for a study of blood T cell repertoires in COVID-19. Repertoires were generated with immunoSEQ multiplex PCR, while TCRdb's copy carries only in-frame clones and drops some. The table records 300,000 or so clones, 80% to 90% of them present only once. Looked up from germline, CDR1 is SGHTA and CDR2 is FQGNSA. Trimming cost V 1 base and J 6 bases; bases outside gene matches: 7. The CDR3 is made up of 15 amino acids. The rearrangement uses TRBV7-2 and TRBJ1-2; 8 bases fit TRBD1. What was sequenced was peripheral blood. The clonotype originates from a woman aged 45-65 years who had recovered from COVID-19. The CDR3 sequence: CASSLDSRGRDGYTF. The CDR3 DNA reads as TGTGCCAGCAGCTTAGATAGCAGGGGGCGAGATGGCTACACCTTC.